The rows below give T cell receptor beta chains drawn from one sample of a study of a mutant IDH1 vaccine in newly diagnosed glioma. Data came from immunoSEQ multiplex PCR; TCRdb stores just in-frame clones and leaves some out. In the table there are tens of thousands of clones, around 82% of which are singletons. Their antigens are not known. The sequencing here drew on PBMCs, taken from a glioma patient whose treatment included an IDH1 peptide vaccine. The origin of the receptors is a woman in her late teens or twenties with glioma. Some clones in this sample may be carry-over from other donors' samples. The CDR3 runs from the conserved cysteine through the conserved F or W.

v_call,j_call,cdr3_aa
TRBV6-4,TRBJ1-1,CASRSLEKGSEAFF
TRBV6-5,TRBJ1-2,CASSYSNSGDGYTF
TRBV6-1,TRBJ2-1,CASSPRNNEQFF
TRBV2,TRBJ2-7,CASPGRVIHEQYF
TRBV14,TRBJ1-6,CASSWPASPLHF
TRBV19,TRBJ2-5,CASSILPGDRETQYF
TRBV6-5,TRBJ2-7,CASSYSWDRGDYEQYF
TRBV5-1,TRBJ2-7,CASSEGSRGRDEQYF
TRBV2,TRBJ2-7,CARGVDYEQYF
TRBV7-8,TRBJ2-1,CASRREYEQFF
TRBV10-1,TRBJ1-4,CASRFLFF
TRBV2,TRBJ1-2,CASRGRSWYGYTF
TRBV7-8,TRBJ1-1,CASESQGIGGSEAFF
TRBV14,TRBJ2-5,CASRLAGIETQYF
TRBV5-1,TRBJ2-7,CASSLEGIYEQYF
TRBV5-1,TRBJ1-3,CASSPRGGNTIYF
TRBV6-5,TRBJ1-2,CASRTGSGYGYTF
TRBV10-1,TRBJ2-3,CASSEYAGGTDTQYF
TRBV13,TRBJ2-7,CAARQIGTYEQYF
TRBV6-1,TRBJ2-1,CASSGGGGRSYNEQFF
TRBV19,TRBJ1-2,CASSTFDGFYGYTF
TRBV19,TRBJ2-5,CASSRTGTKEETQYF
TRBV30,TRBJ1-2,CAWSHLAPSGYGYTF
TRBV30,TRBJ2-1,CAWTAGHLNEQFF
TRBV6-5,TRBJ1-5,CASSPIGSNQPQHF
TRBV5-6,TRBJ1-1,CASSLAQAGNTEAFF
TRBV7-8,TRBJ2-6,CASSLGGTGANVLTF
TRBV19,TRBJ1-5,CASNTGTRGNQPQHF
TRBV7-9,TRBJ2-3,CASSLLADTDTQYF
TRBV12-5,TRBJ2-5,CASGWKIQETQYF
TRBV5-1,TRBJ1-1,CASSDGGHPNTEAFF
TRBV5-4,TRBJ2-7,CASSHPDVYEQYF
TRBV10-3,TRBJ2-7,CAISDPGTGGPYEQYF
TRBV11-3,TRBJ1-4,CASSERGEKLFF
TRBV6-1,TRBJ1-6,CASTQGASSPLHF
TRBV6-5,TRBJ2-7,CASSAQSGPTYEQYF
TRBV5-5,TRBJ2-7,CASSLSIPSYEQYF
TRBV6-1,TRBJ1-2,CASSELGYSEGDGYTF
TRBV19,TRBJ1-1,CASSIGNTEAFF
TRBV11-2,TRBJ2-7,CATQDSYEQYF
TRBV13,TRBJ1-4,CASSSQGTGDEKLFF